Shown below are 31 T cell receptor beta chains from a single sample sequenced in a study of T cells in Graves' hyperthyroidism and ophthalmopathy. RNA transcripts were the template for amplifying TCR beta CDR3 regions. Researchers ran a first-round RT-PCR on the TCR CDR3 using the HTBI primer set. One entry per CDR3 protein results from TCRdb running MiXCR on the multiplex PCR reads. The sample includes fewer than 110,000 distinct CDR3 sequences, about 15% of them seen just once. The sequencing input was blood. The receptors come from a woman aged 45 to 65 with Graves' hyperthyroidism.

This chain joins TRBV5-4 and TRBJ2-5; 7 bases align to TRBD1. Germline V CDR1 and CDR2: SGHNT, YYREEE (reference sequence). The V and J ends lost 4 bases and 5 bases, in that order; junction bases with no gene match: 11. CDR3 length: 15 residues. The CDR3: CASSTRQGVRETQYF. As DNA, the CDR3 is TGTGCCAGCAGCACGAGACAGGGCGTAAGGGAGACCCAGTACTTC.

A few counts support this clonotype. This sequence joins TRBV28 and TRBJ1-6, with D uncertain. The CDR3 is 15 amino acids. V was cut by 3 bases and J by 6 bases, with 12 bases left in between. CDR1 is MDHEN and CDR2 is SYDVKM in the germline V gene. The DNA for the CDR3 is TGTGCCAGCAGTTTTATAGGGCGGTTTAATTCACCCCTCCACTTT. It specifies CASSFIGRFNSPLHF.

This clonotype has ten or more counts. The chain recombines TRBV19 with TRBJ1-5; 9 bases fit TRBD1. V lost 1 base to trimming and J lost 1 base; unmatched junction nucleotides: 11. This CDR3 is 19 amino acids long. CDR1 and CDR2 (germline): LNHDA, SQIVND (reference sequence). The DNA of the CDR3 is TGTGCCAGTAGTATAGTCTCGGGACAGGGCCGTGGAAGCAATCAGCCCCAGCATTTT. Translation gives CASSIVSGQGRGSNQPQHF.

This clonotype was observed many times. The J gene is TRBJ1-3, the V gene TRBV6-1; perhaps TRBD1 as D (6 bases). Between the trimmed V and J ends, which lost 3 bases and 4 bases, there was a span of 13 bases. CDR1 and CDR2 (germline): MNHNS, SASEGT. The CDR3 has 15 amino acids. CDR3 sequence (DNA): TGTGCCAGCAGTGATGGCAGGGGCTGGGGAAACACCATATATTTT. Amino acids: CASSDGRGWGNTIYF.

The genes are TRBV7-2 and TRBJ1-1; the D is unclear. The V gene lost 4 bases and the J gene lost 1 base, with 7 bases spanning the gap. This CDR3 is built from 13 residues. The germline V gene encodes CDR1 SGHTA and CDR2 FQGNSA. CDR3 region: CASSSRGNTEAFF. In DNA, the CDR3 is TGTGCCAGCAGCTCTCGGGGGAACACTGAAGCTTTCTTT.

In this sample, this clonotype turned up many times. The J gene is TRBJ2-5, the V gene TRBV30; no definite D call. Germline loops: CDR1 GTSNPN, CDR2 SVGIG (reference sequence). This CDR3 has 12 amino acids. The germline V and J ends were trimmed by 7 bases and 1 base, with 10 bases remaining between them. The chain's CDR3 is CASSVVQETQYF. In DNA form, the CDR3 reads TGTGCCTCTTCAGTAGTCCAAGAGACCCAGTACTTC.

This clonotype was detected only a few times. Here the CDR3 DNA reads TGTGCCAGCAGCCAAGATTTGTCAAGGGAATACGAGCAGTACTTC. Amino acids: CASSQDLSREYEQYF. The rearrangement joins TRBV4-2 to TRBJ2-7, with unresolved D. V lost 0 bases and J lost 4, with 13 bases in between. The CDR3 is 15 residues long. Germline V lookup: CDR1 LGHNA, CDR2 YNFKEQ.

This clonotype has only one observation. The chain carries TRBV11-3 and TRBJ2-7, with 9 positions matching TRBD1. From germline, CDR1 is SGHNT and CDR2 YENEEA. V shed 2 bases, J shed 2 bases, and the junction held 4 bases outside the gene matches. CDR3 length equals 15 residues. In nucleotides, the CDR3 is TGTGCCAGCAGCTTAACCGGGACAGGGACCTACGAGCAGTACTTC. Encoded protein: CASSLTGTGTYEQYF.

This clonotype was picked up many times. V usage is TRBV6-2 or TRBV6-3 and J usage is TRBJ2-2, with 11 bases matching TRBD2. The CDR3 contains 17 residues. CDR1 and CDR2 from the germline V gene are MNHEY and SVGEGT. J gave up 3 bases and V 3 bases, and 6 bases lay outside the gene matches. CDR3 protein: CASSYRSGRAHTGELFF. The CDR3 bases are TGTGCCAGCAGTTATCGTAGCGGGAGGGCCCACACCGGGGAGCTGTTTTTT.

This clonotype was seen at least ten times. Here the CDR3 reads CASSATGRVGANQPQHF. CDR3 bases: TGTGCCAGCAGCGCCACCGGGAGGGTTGGGGCCAATCAGCCCCAGCATTTT. V and J are TRBV7-8 and TRBJ1-5, with D tentatively TRBD1 (5 bases). Germline CDR1 is SGHVS and CDR2 is FQNEAQ. This CDR3 comprises 17 residues. V was clipped by 5 bases and J by 3 bases, with 20 bases between them.

This clonotype was picked up many times. The chain carries TRBV3-1 and TRBJ1-6; maybe TRBD1 (6 bases). The CDR3 covers 14 residues. CDR1 LGHDT and CDR2 YNNKEL come from the germline V gene (reference sequence). The V and J ends lost 4 bases and 7 bases respectively, with 11 bases between them. CDR3 coding DNA: TGTGCCAGCAGCCCCCTGAGGGGGAATTCACCCCTCCACTTT. Its protein is CASSPLRGNSPLHF.

The gene calls are TRBV2 and TRBJ2-2; 14 bases line up with TRBD2. CDR1 and CDR2 from the germline V gene are SNHLY and FYNNEI. CDR3 length: 16 residues. After removal of 0 bases from V and 6 bases from J, the junction contained 0 bases not matched to a gene. In nucleotides, the CDR3 is TGTGCCAGCAGTGAAGCGGGACTAGCGGGGGCCGGGGAGCTGTTTTTT. As protein: CASSEAGLAGAGELFF.

This clonotype was seen only a few times. The chain combines TRBV2 with TRBJ2-7; D unclear. This CDR3 has 14 amino acids. CDR1 is SNHLY, CDR2 FYNNEI, per germline. The V end was cut by 0 bases, the J end by 2 bases, with 8 bases between. The CDR3 reads CASSEALITYEQYV. DNA of the CDR3: TGTGCCAGCAGTGAAGCGCTTATTACCTACGAGCAGTACGTC.

This clonotype has ten or more counts. V usage is TRBV3-1 and J usage is TRBJ2-1, with D possibly matching TRBD1 (5 bases). The V and J ends lost 4 bases and 6 bases respectively, with 10 bases between them. This CDR3 contains 13 residues. The germline gives CDR1 LGHDT, CDR2 YNNKEL (reference sequence). The CDR3: CASSPSRGNEQFF. The CDR3 DNA reads TGTGCCAGCAGCCCAAGTAGGGGCAATGAGCAGTTCTTC.

The V gene is TRBV5-1, the J gene TRBJ2-2, with 9 positions matching TRBD2. The CDR3 extends over 17 amino acids. Germline V CDR1 and CDR2: SGHRS, YFSETQ. V gave up 0 bases and J gave up 7 bases; unmatched junction bases: 10. The CDR3 spells CASSLEDSGSFFGELFF. The DNA of the CDR3 is TGCGCCAGCAGCTTGGAGGATAGCGGGAGCTTTTTCGGGGAGCTGTTTTTT. Using reference TRBV5-1 and TRBJ2-2 for the parts outside the CDR3, the full variable domain is KAGVTQTPRYLIKTRGQQVTLSCSPISGHRSVSWYQQTPGQGLQFLFEYFSETQRNKGNFPGRFSGRQFSNSRSEMNVSTLELGDSALYLCASSLEDSGSFFGELFFGEGSRLTVL.

At least ten counts were recorded for this clonotype. The CDR3 loop is CSARDPGLAGGDEQFF. CDR3 in DNA: TGCAGTGCTAGAGACCCAGGACTAGCGGGAGGGGATGAGCAGTTCTTC. The genes are TRBV20-1 and TRBJ2-1, with 15 bases identical to TRBD2. The CDR3 has 16 amino acids. CDR1 DFQATT and CDR2 SNEGSKA come from the germline V gene (reference sequence). Trimming at V came to 0 bases and at J to 8 bases, leaving 5 bases not matched to a gene.

J is TRBJ2-5 and V is TRBV5-1; 7 bases are shared with TRBD1. V lost 6 bases, J lost 7 bases, and 6 bases stayed unmatched. Germline CDR1 SGHRS, CDR2 YFSETQ. The CDR3 extends over 12 amino acids. The CDR3 DNA is TGCGCCAGCAACGAGCCAGGGGGGACCCAGTACTTC. Amino acid sequence: CASNEPGGTQYF. The complete variable domain, with remaining parts taken from reference TRBV5-1 and TRBJ2-5, reads KAGVTQTPRYLIKTRGQQVTLSCSPISGHRSVSWYQQTPGQGLQFLFEYFSETQRNKGNFPGRFSGRQFSNSRSEMNVSTLELGDSALYLCASNEPGGTQYFGPGTRLLVL.

This clonotype has a count of ten or more. The V call is TRBV20-1, the J call TRBJ2-2; the match to TRBD1 covers 9 bases. The germline CDR1 and CDR2 sequences are DFQATT and SNEGSKA (reference sequence). This CDR3 has 16 amino acids. V lost 0 bases, J lost 0 bases, and 2 bases stayed unmatched. The CDR3 loop is CSARDRQGANTGELFF. For the CDR3, the DNA is TGCAGTGCTAGAGATAGACAGGGGGCGAACACCGGGGAGCTGTTTTTT.

This clonotype was recorded at least ten times. The V and J genes are TRBV20-1 and TRBJ2-6; 8 nucleotides align to TRBD1. The CDR3 sequence is 16 residues long. CDR1 is DFQATT, CDR2 SNEGSKA, per germline (reference sequence). J was trimmed by 0 bases and V by 3 bases; bases with no gene match: 4. The CDR3, as DNA: TGCAGTGCTAGCGAACAGGGGGTCTCTGGGGCCAACGTCCTGACTTTC. Protein: CSASEQGVSGANVLTF.

At least ten counts were recorded for this clonotype. For the CDR3, the DNA is TGCGCCAGCAGCCCGAGACTAGCGGGAGGGCCGGGAGCAGTGAAGACCCAGTACTTC. It codes for CASSPRLAGGPGAVKTQYF. The chain has TRBV5-1 and TRBJ2-5; 14 nucleotides agree with TRBD2. Germline V gene sequence: CDR1 SGHRS, CDR2 YFSETQ. With V trimmed by 4 bases and J by 6 bases, 17 bases remained unmatched. The CDR3 loop spans 19 amino acids.

The sample holds many counts of this clonotype. The rearrangement links TRBV7-2 to TRBJ2-5; TRBD2 agrees at 7 bases. V trimming: 6 bases; J trimming: 4 bases; junction bases outside the gene matches: 5. Germline values: CDR1 SGHTA, CDR2 FQGNSA. CDR3 length equals 13 residues. The CDR3, as DNA: TGTGCCAGCAGTAGGGAGGGAGGAGAGACCCAGTACTTC. Residues: CASSREGGETQYF.

This chain connects TRBV4-1 to TRBJ2-7, with 12 bases aligning to TRBD1. The CDR3 extends over 15 amino acids. The ends lost 5 bases at V and 5 bases at J; junction bases unmatched: 7. Germline lookup yields CDR1 MGHRA and CDR2 YSYEKL. The CDR3 spells CASSKPGQGAHEQYF. CDR3 bases: TGCGCCAGCAGCAAACCGGGACAGGGGGCTCACGAGCAGTACTTC.

The V and J genes are TRBV20-1 and TRBJ2-3; 9 bases fit TRBD2. The V segment lost 3 bases and the J segment 4 bases; nucleotides outside the gene matches: 11. CDR3 length: 16 amino acids. Germline assignment: CDR1 DFQATT and CDR2 SNEGSKA (reference sequence). The CDR3: CSASRLGGRAADTQYF. The CDR3 nucleotides read TGCAGTGCTAGTAGATTAGGCGGGAGGGCCGCAGATACGCAGTATTTT.

The rearrangement links TRBV4-2 to TRBJ2-3; TRBD2 matches at 8 bases. The J segment lost 0 bases and the V segment lost 4 bases, leaving 6 bases of the junction unmatched. Germline CDR1 and CDR2: LGHNA and YNFKEQ. This CDR3 is built from 16 residues. CDR3 bases: TGTGCCAGCAGCCCCCAACTAGCGGCAAGCACAGATACGCAGTATTTT. It codes for CASSPQLAASTDTQYF.

This clonotype was recorded many times. The gene calls are TRBV5-1 and TRBJ1-1; 9 bases map to TRBD1. CDR3 length equals 15 residues. In germline, CDR1 is SGHRS, CDR2 YFSETQ. V was clipped by 3 bases and J by 7 bases; unmatched bases: 10. The CDR3 is CASSSGQGGYGEAFF. The CDR3, as DNA: TGCGCCAGCAGCTCGGGACAGGGCGGTTACGGTGAAGCTTTCTTT.

There are a few counts of this clonotype. A clone one base away is much larger, so this may be a read error. The V call is TRBV7-9, the J call TRBJ2-5, with D perhaps assigned TRBD1 or TRBD2 (5 bases each). Trimming pared 1 base from V and 1 base from J, leaving 7 bases between. The CDR3 totals 14 residues. Germline-derived CDR1 and CDR2 are SEHNR and FQNEAQ (reference sequence). CDR3 bases: TGTGCCAGCAGCTTAGTCGGGACCCAAGAGACCCAGTACTTC. It encodes CASSLVGTQETQYF. Together with reference TRBV7-9 and TRBJ2-5, the CDR3 gives the full variable domain: DTGVSQNPRHKITKRGQNVTFRCDPISEHNRLYWYRQTLGQGPEFLTYFQNEAQLEKSRLLSDRFSAERPKGSFSTLEIQRTEQGDSAMYLCASSLVGTQETQYFGPGTRLLVL.

This clonotype showed up many times. The rearrangement links TRBV20-1 to TRBJ1-2; 9 bases line up with TRBD1. Germline V gene lookup returns CDR1 DFQATT and CDR2 SNEGSKA (reference sequence). This CDR3 spans 17 amino acids. J lost 8 bases, V lost 1 base, and 17 bases had no gene match. The CDR3 reads CSARALGPGTGFVGYTF. CDR3 in DNA: TGCAGTGCTAGAGCCCTAGGGCCCGGGACAGGGTTTGTCGGCTACACCTTC.

The rearrangement uses TRBV19 and TRBJ2-1, with 8 bases that match TRBD1. The CDR3 sequence is 15 residues long. Germline trimming cut 5 bases from V and 7 bases from J; bases unmatched to any gene: 10. Germline values: CDR1 LNHDA, CDR2 SQIVND (reference sequence). The DNA for the CDR3 is TGTGCCAGTAGTCAAGCAGGGGGCGCGACGAATGAGCAGTTCTTC. Translation: CASSQAGGATNEQFF.

As to this clonotype: The CDR3 end shows no conserved phenylalanine or tryptophan, and so a read error is likely. V gene TRBV30 combines with J gene TRBJ2-5; 7 bases line up with TRBD1. CDR1 is GTSNPN, CDR2 SVGIG, per germline (reference sequence). This CDR3 has 14 amino acids. V lost 5 bases, J lost 2 bases, and 8 bases stayed unmatched. The CDR3 region is CAWDAGTVQETQYI. In DNA, the CDR3 is TGTGCCTGGGATGCTGGGACAGTGCAAGAGACCCAGTACATC.

The chain combines TRBV29-1 with TRBJ1-2; TRBD1 matches at 7 bases. V shed 8 bases and J 2 bases; nucleotides not matched to a gene: 8. Per the germline V gene, CDR1 is SQVTM and CDR2 is ANQGSEA. The CDR3 consists of 13 residues. CDR3 sequence: CSTQGGRNYGYTF. The CDR3 bases are TGCAGCACCCAGGGGGGGCGCAACTATGGCTACACCTTC.

This clonotype was counted at least ten times. This chain joins TRBV7-8 and TRBJ2-7; TRBD2 might be the D (6 bases). From germline, CDR1 is SGHVS and CDR2 FQNEAQ. CDR3 size: 13 residues. V gave up 8 bases and J gave up 1 base, with 12 bases separating them. The CDR3 DNA reads TGTGCCAGCTCGCTAGGACTATCCTACGAGCAGTACGTC. This translates into CASSLGLSYEQYV.